The clone carrying this T cell receptor (beta chain) turned up a few times. Its antigen is unidentified. The CDR3 contains 12 residues. Germline V gene sequence: CDR1 DFQATT, CDR2 SNEGSKA (reference sequence). V dropped 4 bases and J dropped 0 bases, with 5 bases sitting between them. The data belong to a study of response to subunit inactivated influenza vaccine. Whole-study findings and limits: There was a suggestion from the authors that each seasonal influenza vaccination recruits few new T cells.

TCRdb passed the RT-PCR reads through MiXCR, listing each CDR3 protein once. The sample lists about 570,000 distinct CDR3 sequences, approximately 10% occurring once. This chain connects TRBV20-1 to TRBJ2-3; D unclear. The TCR originated in a man between 50 and 59 years old who received an inactivated influenza vaccine. The source was PBMCs from blood, collected on the day of vaccination. The CDR3: CSAIRSTDTQYF. The CDR3 nucleotides read TGCAGTGCTATTAGAAGCACAGATACGCAGTATTTT.